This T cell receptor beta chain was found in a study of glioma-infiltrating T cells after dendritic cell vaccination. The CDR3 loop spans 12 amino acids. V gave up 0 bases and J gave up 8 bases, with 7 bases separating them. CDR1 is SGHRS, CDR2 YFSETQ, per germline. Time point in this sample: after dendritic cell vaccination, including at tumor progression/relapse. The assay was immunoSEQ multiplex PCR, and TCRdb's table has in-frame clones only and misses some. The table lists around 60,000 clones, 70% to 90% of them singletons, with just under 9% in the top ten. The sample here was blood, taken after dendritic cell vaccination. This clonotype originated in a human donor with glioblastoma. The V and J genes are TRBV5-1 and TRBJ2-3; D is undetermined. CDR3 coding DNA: TGCGCCAGCAGCTTGGGAAGCGCTACGCAGTATTTT. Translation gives CASSLGSATQYF.